The 11 T cell receptor beta chains below come from one sample, sequenced in a study of tumor-infiltrating lymphocytes in primary liver carcinoma. Using a constant-region primer together with ProtoScript II reverse transcriptase, TCR beta cDNA was made from approximately 500 ng of total RNA. The TCR beta library was amplified through three nested multiplex PCR rounds in a modified ARM-PCR procedure. The first two PCR rounds, approximately 10 cycles each, used TRBV1-TRBV30 forward primers and a C-beta reverse primer. TCRdb recomputed calls from the multiplex PCR reads with MiXCR, one row per CDR3 protein. The table shows fewer than 350,000 distinct CDR3 sequences, with roughly 60% occurring only once. Unsorted whole blood supplied the blood RNA, and germline DNA was isolated too. What was sequenced was peripheral blood. These receptors were taken from a man aged 40-49 years with primary liver carcinoma and hepatitis B virus infection.

This clonotype was found a few times. This rearrangement joins TRBV30 to TRBJ2-1, with D possibly TRBD2 on 6 matching bases. The V end lost 2 bases, the J end lost 10 bases, and 15 bases lay between the germline ends. Germline V gives CDR1 GTSNPN, CDR2 SVGIG (reference sequence). The CDR3 runs to 13 residues. CDR3: CAWSRSRAGEQFF. DNA for the CDR3: TGTGCCTGGAGTAGGAGCAGGGCGGGAGAGCAGTTCTTC. The full variable domain, in which reference TRBV30 and TRBJ2-1 provide the parts outside the CDR3, is SQTIHQWPATLVQPVGSPLSLECTVEGTSNPNLYWYRQAAGRGLQLLFYSVGIGQISSEVPQNLSASRPQDRQFILSSKKLLLSDSGFYLCAWSRSRAGEQFFGPGTRLTVL.

The CDR3 loop is CASSKSDGGSYEQYF. The CDR3 DNA follows: TGTGCCAGCAGCAAATCGGACGGAGGCTCCTACGAGCAGTACTTC. The chain recombines TRBV7-8 with TRBJ2-7, with a weak D call TRBD2 (5 bases). This CDR3 is built from 15 residues. From germline, CDR1 is SGHVS and CDR2 FQNEAQ. Between the trimmed V and J ends, which lost 5 bases and 0 bases, there was a span of 14 bases.

This clonotype has a count of ten or more. In DNA, the CDR3 is TGTGCCAGCAGCCAAGACCAGGGGCTTGTCTACGAGCAGTACTTC. Translating gives CASSQDQGLVYEQYF. The chain is built from TRBV4-2 and TRBJ2-7, with a possible D match to TRBD1 (6 bases). The CDR3 spans 15 residues. V gave up 0 bases and J gave up 3 bases, with 12 bases separating them. Germline V gives CDR1 LGHNA, CDR2 YNFKEQ.

This clonotype was seen a handful of times. Possible read error: a much larger clone is one base away. The chain uses TRBV6-5 and TRBJ1-4; no definite D call. This CDR3 has 14 amino acids. Germline values: CDR1 MNHEY, CDR2 SVGAGI. V was trimmed by 3 bases and J by 8 bases, leaving 13 bases between them. This CDR3 reads CASSYEWTGEKLFF. The CDR3 region has the DNA TGTGCCAGCAGTTATGAATGGACGGGGGAAAAACTGTTTTTT.

The rearrangement links TRBV11-1 to TRBJ2-5; possible D gene TRBD1, 5 bases. Trimming took 5 bases from V and 2 from J, leaving 18 bases between them. Germline CDR1 reads SGHAT; CDR2 reads FQDESV (reference sequence). This CDR3 contains 16 residues. The CDR3 protein is CASSQRHGAIQETQYF. The CDR3 DNA is TGTGCCAGCAGCCAAAGACATGGGGCAATTCAAGAGACCCAGTACTTC.

On this clonotype itself: At one end the junction does not follow the germline gene, possibly because of a read error. The chain employs TRBV6-1 and TRBJ2-1; maybe TRBD2 (5 bases). The germline CDR1 and CDR2 sequences are MNHNS and SASEGT. There are 12 residues in the CDR3. This CDR3 reads CASCDQVGEQFF. The CDR3 DNA follows: TGTGCCAGCTGTGATCAGGTGGGAGAGCAGTTTTTC.

This rearrangement joins TRBV12-3 or TRBV12-4 to TRBJ2-2; 7 nucleotides agree with TRBD1. The V segment lost 5 bases and the J segment 9 bases; nucleotides outside the gene matches: 6. This CDR3 region has 13 residues. CDR3: CASSRQGPRELFF. CDR3 nucleotide sequence: TGTGCCAGCAGTCGACAGGGTCCCCGGGAGCTGTTTTTT.

Worth noting for this clonotype: Possible read error: a much larger clone is one base away. This chain connects TRBV6-1 to TRBJ2-7, with D possibly matching TRBD2 (5 bases). Trimming removed 4 bases at V and 4 bases at J, with 14 bases between. Germline-derived CDR1 and CDR2 are MNHNS and SASEGT. This CDR3 is built from 14 residues. The CDR3 bases are TGTGCCAGCAGTGTAATAGCGAGGCTATACGAGCAGTACTTC. Its translation is CASSVIARLYEQYF.

A word on this clonotype: It may be a read error: a sequence one base away is much more abundant. The chain combines TRBV6-5 with TRBJ1-2; no clear D. The length of the CDR3 is 14 residues. The V gene's germline CDR1 is MNHEY and CDR2 SVGAGI. The CDR3 nucleotides read TGTGCCAGCAGTTACTCGGCTACTAACTATCGCTACACCTTC. This encodes CASSYSATNYRYTF.

On this clonotype: This may come from a read error, since a much larger clone is one base off. J is TRBJ1-6 and V is TRBV6-5; D unresolved. This CDR3 is built from 16 residues. Deletions cut 7 bases from V and 7 bases from J, with 20 bases between. Germline V gives CDR1 MNHEY, CDR2 SVGAGI. This CDR3 is CASNARPMPINSPLHF. CDR3 DNA: TGTGCCAGCAATGCGAGACCCATGCCCATAAATTCACCCCTCCACTTT.

The rearrangement joins TRBV10-3 to TRBJ1-1; perhaps TRBD1 as D (5 bases). This CDR3 contains 15 residues. Germline assignment: CDR1 ENHRY and CDR2 SYGVKD. Trimming pared 2 bases from V and 1 base from J, leaving 11 bases between. CDR3 nucleotide sequence: TGTGCCATCAGTGAGACGAGTAGGGGGAACACTGAAGCTTTCTTT. It codes for CAISETSRGNTEAFF.